This T cell receptor beta chain was obtained from a study of blood T cell repertoires in COVID-19. Study-wide background: There were acute and convalescent COVID-19 samples, and they came from the United States, Italy and Spain. Sample material is recorded as cDNA or gDNA derived from T cells, B-cell-depleted T cells, or PBMCs.

As handled by the study authors: Amplifying reference gene primers gave estimates of nucleated cell counts. Sequenced by immunoSEQ multiplex PCR; TCRdb stores in-frame clones only, minus some. Clonal size and the V and J genes are those of that table, whereas D and trimming came from the DNA. The table lists about 5,900 clones, under 90% of them singletons, with around 6% in the top ten. The germline gives CDR1 LGHNA, CDR2 YNFKEQ. The CDR3 is 16 amino acids. Trimming pared 0 bases from V and 0 bases from J, leaving 6 bases between. The sample comprised peripheral blood. The chain has TRBV4-2 and TRBJ2-6; a possible D gene is TRBD1 (5 bases). This receptor was taken from a man in his sixties with acute or convalescent COVID-19. As DNA, the CDR3 is TGTGCCAGCAGCCAAGATGACAGCTCTGGGGCCAACGTCCTGACTTTC. The encoded protein is CASSQDDSSGANVLTF.